The 17 T cell receptor beta chains below were found in one sample sequenced in a study of identical twins. Using its own MiXCR run on the 5' RACE reads, TCRdb lists one record per CDR3 protein. The table includes about 290,000 distinct CDR3 sequences, roughly 9% detected once. These data were also reused for a study on yellow fever vaccine responses in identical twins.

Sequencing used CD8+ T cells sorted from blood. The receptors stem from a woman between 18 and 29 years old in good health.

The table lists this clonotype with many counts. This chain joins TRBV12-3 or TRBV12-4 and TRBJ2-7; D gene ambiguous. The CDR3 extends over 13 amino acids. Trimming pared 2 bases from V and 2 bases from J, leaving 7 bases between. CDR3 region: CASSLSVTYEQYF. DNA of the CDR3: TGTGCCAGCAGTTTAAGTGTCACCTACGAGCAGTACTTC.

About this clonotype: At one boundary the junction diverges from the germline segment, which might be a read error. The J gene is TRBJ2-1, the V gene TRBV24-1; D is perhaps TRBD2 (5 bases). The CDR3 covers 21 residues. CDR1 KGHDR and CDR2 SFDVKD come from the germline V gene. The CDR3 region has the DNA TGTACCACCAGTGATCCCCGGGTGGCGGGCGAGAAAATTGTATCCTACAATGAGCAGTTCTTC. Protein sequence: CTTSDPRVAGEKIVSYNEQFF.

The chain recombines TRBV7-9 with TRBJ2-1; maybe TRBD1 (6 bases). Between the trimmed V and J ends, which lost 6 bases and 2 bases, there was a span of 11 bases. The germline gives CDR1 SEHNR, CDR2 FQNEAQ (reference sequence). This CDR3 is 14 amino acids long. CDR3 sequence reads: CASRGRTAYNEQFF. The CDR3 coding sequence is TGTGCCAGCAGAGGCCGGACAGCCTACAATGAGCAGTTCTTC. Filled out from reference TRBV7-9 and TRBJ2-1, the complete variable domain reads DTGVSQNPRHKITKRGQNVTFRCDPISEHNRLYWYRQTLGQGPEFLTYFQNEAQLEKSRLLSDRFSAERPKGSFSTLEIQRTEQGDSAMYLCASRGRTAYNEQFFGPGTRLTVL.

V is TRBV20-1 and J is TRBJ2-7; D is possibly TRBD1 or TRBD2 (5 bases each). Germline values: CDR1 DFQATT, CDR2 SNEGSKA (reference sequence). The CDR3 is 11 residues long. Trimming shortened V by 5 bases and J by 5 bases, and 10 bases separated the two germline ends. This CDR3 reads CSAPGPHEQYF. The CDR3 DNA sequence: TGCAGTGCTCCGGGGCCCCACGAGCAGTACTTC.

This clonotype was seen ten or more times. The chain uses TRBV29-1 and TRBJ2-5; 12 bases fit TRBD2. Germline trimming cut 5 bases from V and 4 bases from J; bases unmatched to any gene: 8. CDR1 is SQVTM, CDR2 ANQGSEA, per germline. The CDR3 sequence is 15 residues long. Written as DNA, the CDR3 is TGCAGCGTTTCTGGACTAGCGGGATCGGGAGAGACCCAGTACTTC. As protein: CSVSGLAGSGETQYF.

This clonotype was seen ten or more times. Written as DNA, the CDR3 is TGTGCCAGCAGCCGAGTCATAACTAGCGACTCCTACAATGAGCAGTTCTTC. Amino acids: CASSRVITSDSYNEQFF. This rearrangement joins TRBV16 to TRBJ2-1; 7 bases are a match to TRBD2. Germline trimming cut 4 bases from V and 0 bases from J; bases unmatched to any gene: 9. This CDR3 spans 17 amino acids. CDR1 and CDR2 (germline): KGHSY, FQNENV.

This chain links TRBV29-1 with TRBJ2-5, with D unclear. Trimming took off 5 bases at V and 5 bases at J, with 9 bases between the two ends. The V gene's germline CDR1 is SQVTM and CDR2 ANQGSEA. CDR3 size: 11 residues. In DNA, the CDR3 is TGCAGCGTTCGGCTTCGGGAGACCCAGTACTTC. Its translation: CSVRLRETQYF.

This clonotype was observed a few times. The rearrangement joins TRBV6-4 to TRBJ2-1, with 7 bases lining up with TRBD1. The CDR3 consists of 15 residues. Germline CDR1 and CDR2: MRHNA and SNTAGT. This CDR3 is CVCSGTGAPGNEQFF. In nucleotides, the CDR3 is TGTGTGTGCAGTGGAACAGGGGCCCCTGGCAATGAGCAGTTCTTC.

The chain recombines TRBV2 with TRBJ1-5; D ambiguous. Deletions cut 8 bases from V and 5 bases from J, with 19 bases between. Germline V CDR1 and CDR2: SNHLY, FYNNEI. This CDR3 comprises 15 residues. CDR3 in DNA: TGTGCCAGCGAAGCGGGGAGGCAGATTTATCAGCCCCAGCATTTT. This sequence encodes CASEAGRQIYQPQHF.

A few counts support this clonotype. This chain links TRBV6-2 or TRBV6-3 with TRBJ2-5, with 11 bases that match TRBD2. Germline V gives CDR1 MNHEY, CDR2 SVGEGT. The length of the CDR3 is 20 residues. Unmatched junction bases numbered 15, after V lost 2 bases and J lost 1 base. Here the CDR3 DNA reads TGTGCCAGCAGTTACCTTCCGGGGACTAGCGGAACAAGAGGCCAAGAGACCCAGTACTTC. Translation gives CASSYLPGTSGTRGQETQYF.

This clonotype was picked up a small number of times. The chain uses TRBV7-8 and TRBJ2-3; 9 bases match TRBD1. Trimming cost V 5 bases and J 2 bases; bases outside gene matches: 11. CDR1 is SGHVS, CDR2 FQNEAQ, per germline. The CDR3 consists of 17 residues. The CDR3 DNA follows: TGTGCCAGCAGCCCAGGCCATTGGACAGGGGCCACAGATACGCAGTATTTT. Encoded protein: CASSPGHWTGATDTQYF. The whole variable domain, filled in from reference TRBV7-8 and TRBJ2-3, reads GAGVSQSPRYKVAKRGQDVALRCDPISGHVSLFWYQQALGQGPEFLTYFQNEAQLDKSGLPSDRFFAERPEGSVSTLKIQRTQQEDSAVYLCASSPGHWTGATDTQYFGPGTRLTVL.

This clonotype was detected many times. The gene calls are TRBV2 and TRBJ2-1; 12 bases are shared with TRBD1. CDR1 and CDR2 from the germline V gene are SNHLY and FYNNEI. CDR3 size: 16 residues. Trimming cost V 5 bases and J 8 bases; bases outside gene matches: 10. In nucleotides, the CDR3 is TGTGCCAGCAGTCTCCAGGGACAGGGGGCATCTCATGAGCAGTTCTTC. Protein product: CASSLQGQGASHEQFF.

The chain carries TRBV13 and TRBJ2-7, with 8 bases matching TRBD1. V trimming: 4 bases; J trimming: 4 bases; junction bases outside the gene matches: 9. The CDR3 extends over 15 amino acids. Germline V CDR1 and CDR2: PRHDT, FYEKMQ (reference sequence). For the CDR3, the DNA is TGTGCCAGCAGCTCCTCTTCAGGGGGCTCATACGAGCAGTACTTC. Protein sequence: CASSSSSGGSYEQYF.

The table lists this clonotype with many counts. The chain has TRBV28 and TRBJ1-1; no clear D gene. Trimming cost V 8 bases and J 3 bases, with 22 bases left between them. This CDR3 is built from 16 residues. Germline V CDR1 and CDR2: MDHEN, SYDVKM. The CDR3 coding sequence is TGTGCCAGCTCCATCAGGTTGACGCGGGCGGACACTGAAGCTTTCTTT. Its protein product is CASSIRLTRADTEAFF. The variable domain in full, with the rest retrieved from reference TRBV28 and TRBJ1-1, is DVKVTQSSRYLVKRTGEKVFLECVQDMDHENMFWYRQDPGLGLRLIYFSYDVKMKEKGDIPEGYSVSREKKERFSLILESASTNQTSMYLCASSIRLTRADTEAFFGQGTRLTVV.

This clonotype was observed a handful of times. The chain recombines TRBV27 with TRBJ2-7; the D gene is possibly TRBD2 (5 bases). Trimming removed 5 bases from V and 2 bases from J, with 16 bases in between. Germline V lookup: CDR1 MNHEY, CDR2 SMNVEV (reference sequence). The CDR3 sequence is 15 residues long. CDR3 DNA sequence: TGTGCCAGCAGTCCGCAACGGGGAAAGACCTACGAGCAGTACTTC. Protein product: CASSPQRGKTYEQYF.

This clonotype was picked up many times. V gene TRBV7-9 combines with J gene TRBJ1-1, with D perhaps matching TRBD1 (5 bases). V was clipped by 4 bases and J by 1 base, with 10 bases between them. Germline lookup yields CDR1 SEHNR and CDR2 FQNEAQ (reference sequence). CDR3 length: 14 residues. CDR3 region: CASSSGTGNTEAFF. CDR3 in DNA: TGTGCCAGCAGCTCGGGGACGGGGAACACTGAAGCTTTCTTT.

This clonotype came up a few times. The chain couples TRBV3-1 to TRBJ2-7; D is perhaps TRBD1 (5 bases). CDR3 length equals 18 residues. The V and J ends lost 4 bases and 3 bases respectively, with 25 bases between them. From germline, CDR1 is LGHDT and CDR2 YNNKEL (reference sequence). CDR3 nucleotides: TGTGCCAGCAGCCCCGACCCCACAGGAGCCCTAGTTTACTACGAGCAGTACTTC. Translation: CASSPDPTGALVYYEQYF.